This TCR beta chain emerged from a study of cytomegalovirus exposure and HLA in healthy donors. On the study more broadly: Later analysis reported that the 95 to 150 validation repertoires shared the platform of the 500 to 750 first-cohort repertoires.

The V gene end was trimmed by 7 bases and the J gene end by 6 bases; junction bases not matched to a gene: 15. Germline CDR1 SGHRS, CDR2 YFSETQ. CDR3 length equals 15 residues. Sequencing was performed with immunoSEQ multiplex PCR; in TCRdb, only in-frame clones are kept and a portion is missing. The repertoire holds tens of thousands of clones, with 85% to 95% as singletons. Comments on this clone: Its antigen is as yet unknown.

Study results and limitations: Diagnosis of cytomegalovirus status made by the classifier reportedly showed high specificity and sensitivity. A few CMV-associated chains were confirmed in vitro to be specific for CMV antigens.

A 120-subject validation cohort, separate from the roughly 680-subject first cohort, supplied the donors. The chain carries TRBV5-1 and TRBJ2-7, with 8 bases aligning to TRBD1. This sequence originates from a woman in her late teens or twenties in good health and CMV-seropositive. Input material: PBMCs. The CDR3 coding sequence is TGCGCCAGCCGTATGCAGGGACAGGCGGTTACCGAGCAGTACTTC. This translates into CASRMQGQAVTEQYF.